The clone carrying this T cell receptor beta chain was counted many times. The antigen is unknown. The data stem from a study of T cells in Graves' hyperthyroidism and ophthalmopathy. Germline loops: CDR1 MNHEY, CDR2 SVGEGT. The CDR3 loop spans 15 amino acids. The V and J ends lost 1 base and 0 bases respectively, with 6 bases between them. Whole-study findings and limits: Patients with ophthalmopathy were separated from those with stable hyperthyroidism by a 13 V-J model.

TCR beta CDR3 regions were amplified from RNA transcripts. First-round RT-PCR with HTBI primers amplified the TCR CDR3 region. TCRdb independently ran MiXCR on the multiplex PCR reads; one entry per CDR3 protein. The sample consists of hundreds of thousands of distinct CDR3 sequences, 18% of them appearing once. The clonotype originates from a woman aged 45-60 years with Graves' hyperthyroidism that later progressed to Graves' ophthalmopathy. The sequenced sample was blood. V is TRBV6-2 or TRBV6-3 and J is TRBJ2-2, with a tentative D call TRBD1 (5 bases). The CDR3 DNA reads as TGTGCCAGCAGTTACTTCAGGGCGAACACCGGGGAGCTGTTTTTT. Its translation is CASSYFRANTGELFF.